A selection of T cell receptor beta chains follows, all from one sample in a study of blood T cells in healthy people across ages. TCRdb processed the 5' RACE reads anew with MiXCR; each CDR3 protein has one entry. The data show about 1.5 million distinct CDR3 sequences, 40% to 45% seen once. Sequenced material: blood. Receptors originate from a woman aged 18 to 35 in good health. CDR3s include the opening cysteine and the closing phenylalanine or tryptophan. The D gene is left open where the match is weak. The size entry is marked missing in some rows and otherwise reads once, few, many or a size class.

J gene: TRBJ2-3; D gene: -; clone size: -; V gene: TRBV9; CDR3 protein: CASSDPRAAGGGDTQYF; CDR3 DNA: TGTGCCAGCAGCGACCCCCGAGCAGCGGGTGGTGGGGATACGCAGTATTTT
J gene: TRBJ2-1; D gene: TRBD2; clone size: -; V gene: TRBV4-2; CDR3 protein: CASSLGASGSPLPGNEQFF; CDR3 DNA: TGTGCCAGCAGCCTGGGTGCTAGCGGGAGCCCTCTACCCGGGAATGAGCAGTTCTTC
J gene: TRBJ2-3; D gene: TRBD2; clone size: few; V gene: TRBV2; CDR3 protein: CASSRNSGGPTDTQYF; CDR3 DNA: TGTGCCAGCAGTAGAAATAGCGGGGGGCCAACAGATACGCAGTATTTT
J gene: TRBJ2-7; D gene: -; clone size: -; V gene: TRBV20-1; CDR3 protein: CSARVAGAYNEQYF; CDR3 DNA: TGCAGTGCTAGAGTTGCGGGGGCCTACAATGAGCAGTACTTC
J gene: TRBJ2-1; D gene: TRBD2; clone size: -; V gene: TRBV9; CDR3 protein: CASSVGASGGGEQFF; CDR3 DNA: TGTGCCAGCAGCGTAGGGGCTAGCGGGGGGGGTGAGCAGTTCTTC
J gene: TRBJ2-1; D gene: TRBD2; clone size: -; V gene: TRBV7-8; CDR3 protein: CAGSLLSGSRVVNEQFF; CDR3 DNA: TGTGCCGGCAGCTTATTAAGCGGGAGTCGAGTGGTGAATGAGCAGTTCTTC
J gene: TRBJ2-7; D gene: TRBD1; clone size: -; V gene: TRBV4-3; CDR3 protein: CASSHGTGGFEQYF; CDR3 DNA: TGCGCCAGCAGCCATGGGACAGGGGGGTTCGAGCAGTACTTC
J gene: TRBJ2-5; D gene: -; clone size: -; V gene: TRBV11-2; CDR3 protein: CASRPTGAREQYF; CDR3 DNA: TGTGCCAGCAGGCCGACCGGGGCGCGTGAGCAGTACTTC
J gene: TRBJ2-4; D gene: TRBD1; clone size: -; V gene: TRBV5-1; CDR3 protein: CASSKTGGEDIQYF; CDR3 DNA: TGCGCCAGCAGCAAGACAGGGGGCGAGGACATTCAGTACTTC
J gene: TRBJ1-1; D gene: TRBD1; clone size: -; V gene: TRBV7-9; CDR3 protein: CASSETGGLTEAFF; CDR3 DNA: TGTGCCAGCAGCGAGACAGGGGGCTTAACTGAAGCTTTCTTT
J gene: TRBJ2-7; D gene: TRBD2; clone size: few; V gene: TRBV4-1; CDR3 protein: CASSPRGTSGPLEQYF; CDR3 DNA: TGCGCCAGCAGCCCTAGAGGGACTAGCGGACCCCTCGAGCAGTACTTC
J gene: TRBJ1-1; D gene: TRBD1; clone size: few; V gene: TRBV11-2; CDR3 protein: CASRPRQGRTRNTEAFF; CDR3 DNA: TGTGCCAGCAGACCCCGACAGGGGCGGACCAGAAACACTGAAGCTTTCTTT
J gene: TRBJ1-3; D gene: TRBD1; clone size: -; V gene: TRBV9; CDR3 protein: CASSEGQGGSGNTIYF; CDR3 DNA: TGTGCCAGCAGCGAGGGACAGGGAGGATCTGGAAACACCATATATTTT
J gene: TRBJ2-6; D gene: -; clone size: -; V gene: TRBV12-3/TRBV12-4; CDR3 protein: CASSLLDRANVLTF; CDR3 DNA: TGTGCCAGCAGTTTACTGGACCGGGCCAACGTCCTGACTTTC
J gene: TRBJ2-2; D gene: -; clone size: -; V gene: TRBV4-3; CDR3 protein: CASSQDRLEYTGELFF; CDR3 DNA: TGCGCCAGCAGCCAAGATCGGCTAGAGTACACCGGGGAGCTGTTTTTT
J gene: TRBJ1-1; D gene: -; clone size: few; V gene: TRBV29-1; CDR3 protein: CSVEEGATEAFF; CDR3 DNA: TGCAGCGTTGAAGAGGGGGCCACTGAAGCTTTCTTT
J gene: TRBJ1-1; D gene: -; clone size: once; V gene: TRBV4-3; CDR3 protein: CASSQDYRRLNTEAFF; CDR3 DNA: TGCGCCAGCAGCCAAGATTATAGACGGCTGAACACTGAAGCTTTCTTT
J gene: TRBJ2-1; D gene: TRBD2; clone size: few; V gene: TRBV24-1; CDR3 protein: CATSDSTSGLYNEQFF; CDR3 DNA: TGTGCCACCAGTGATTCTACTAGCGGGTTATACAATGAGCAGTTCTTC
J gene: TRBJ1-1; D gene: -; clone size: few; V gene: TRBV6-2/TRBV6-3; CDR3 protein: CASSSEGRLRNTEAFF; CDR3 DNA: TGTGCCAGCAGCTCCGAGGGACGATTGCGGAACACTGAAGCTTTCTTT
J gene: TRBJ2-5; D gene: TRBD1; clone size: -; V gene: TRBV29-1; CDR3 protein: CSVRLGQGSQETQYF; CDR3 DNA: TGCAGCGTGAGGCTGGGACAGGGGTCACAAGAGACCCAGTACTTC
J gene: TRBJ1-5; D gene: TRBD1; clone size: -; V gene: TRBV2; CDR3 protein: CASRGDRRYQPQHF; CDR3 DNA: TGTGCCAGCAGGGGGGACAGGAGGTATCAGCCCCAGCATTTT
J gene: TRBJ1-5; D gene: -; clone size: -; V gene: TRBV12-3/TRBV12-4; CDR3 protein: CASSLMGSVNQPQHF; CDR3 DNA: TGTGCCAGCAGTTTAATGGGGTCAGTTAATCAGCCCCAGCATTTT
J gene: TRBJ2-1; D gene: TRBD1; clone size: few; V gene: TRBV25-1; CDR3 protein: CASSRDSQYNEQFF; CDR3 DNA: TGTGCCAGCAGCCGGGACAGTCAGTACAATGAGCAGTTCTTC
J gene: TRBJ2-1; D gene: TRBD2; clone size: -; V gene: TRBV10-1; CDR3 protein: CASSDWVSGGYEQFF; CDR3 DNA: TGCGCCAGCAGTGACTGGGTTAGCGGGGGCTATGAGCAGTTCTTC
J gene: TRBJ1-1; D gene: TRBD1; clone size: -; V gene: TRBV6-6; CDR3 protein: CARSYSITGGRNTEAFF; CDR3 DNA: TGTGCCCGCAGTTACTCGATCACAGGGGGCAGGAACACTGAAGCTTTCTTT
J gene: TRBJ1-1; D gene: -; clone size: -; V gene: TRBV2; CDR3 protein: CASSEAPRGSPVVFF; CDR3 DNA: TGTGCCAGCAGTGAAGCGCCCAGGGGATCCCCGGTAGTTTTCTTT
J gene: TRBJ2-3; D gene: -; clone size: many; V gene: TRBV4-1; CDR3 protein: CAVARRGTDTQYF; CDR3 DNA: TGCGCCGTAGCACGTCGGGGCACAGATACGCAGTATTTT
J gene: TRBJ1-1; D gene: TRBD1; clone size: few; V gene: TRBV5-1; CDR3 protein: CASRKGQDTEAFF; CDR3 DNA: TGCGCCAGCAGGAAAGGACAGGACACTGAAGCTTTCTTT
J gene: TRBJ2-5; D gene: -; clone size: few; V gene: TRBV2; CDR3 protein: CASSEARGFQETQYF; CDR3 DNA: TGTGCCAGCAGTGAAGCTCGGGGATTTCAAGAGACCCAGTACTTC
J gene: TRBJ2-6; D gene: -; clone size: -; V gene: TRBV9; CDR3 protein: CASSVTYGAGANVLTF; CDR3 DNA: TGTGCCAGCAGCGTAACCTATGGGGCTGGGGCCAACGTCCTGACTTTC
J gene: TRBJ2-4; D gene: TRBD1; clone size: -; V gene: TRBV6-5; CDR3 protein: CASSKTGQGNIQYF; CDR3 DNA: TGTGCCAGCAGCAAAACGGGACAGGGAAACATTCAGTACTTC
J gene: TRBJ2-7; D gene: TRBD1; clone size: once; V gene: TRBV20-1; CDR3 protein: CSAIRWDRGSYEQYF; CDR3 DNA: TGCAGTGCTATTCGGTGGGACAGGGGGTCGTACGAGCAGTACTTC
J gene: TRBJ1-5; D gene: -; clone size: -; V gene: TRBV20-1; CDR3 protein: CSASPGGVQPQHF; CDR3 DNA: TGCAGTGCTAGCCCAGGTGGGGTTCAGCCCCAGCATTTT
J gene: TRBJ2-7; D gene: TRBD1; clone size: -; V gene: TRBV12-3/TRBV12-4; CDR3 protein: CASSLGDRQYF; CDR3 DNA: TGTGCCAGCAGTTTAGGGGACAGGCAGTACTTC
J gene: TRBJ2-7; D gene: -; clone size: few; V gene: TRBV30; CDR3 protein: CAWSVRRGSYEQYF; CDR3 DNA: TGTGCCTGGAGTGTACGCAGGGGTTCCTACGAGCAGTACTTC
J gene: TRBJ2-1; D gene: -; clone size: -; V gene: TRBV3-1; CDR3 protein: CASSQPSWGSNEQFF; CDR3 DNA: TGTGCCAGCAGCCAACCCAGTTGGGGAAGCAATGAGCAGTTCTTC
J gene: TRBJ1-1; D gene: -; clone size: -; V gene: TRBV9; CDR3 protein: CASSVGHREDEAFF; CDR3 DNA: TGTGCCAGCAGCGTAGGCCACAGGGAGGATGAAGCTTTCTTT
J gene: TRBJ2-3; D gene: -; clone size: few; V gene: TRBV9; CDR3 protein: CASSNLVDTQYF; CDR3 DNA: TGTGCCAGCAGCAACCTCGTGGATACGCAGTATTTT
J gene: TRBJ2-1; D gene: -; clone size: -; V gene: TRBV7-9; CDR3 protein: CASRGGVTSYNEQFF; CDR3 DNA: TGTGCCAGCCGTGGCGGGGTGACATCCTACAATGAGCAGTTCTTC
J gene: TRBJ2-1; D gene: -; clone size: few; V gene: TRBV28; CDR3 protein: CASSPHWKRKPYNEQFF; CDR3 DNA: TGTGCCAGCAGTCCCCATTGGAAGCGGAAACCCTACAATGAGCAGTTCTTC
J gene: TRBJ1-2; D gene: -; clone size: -; V gene: TRBV7-2; CDR3 protein: CASSSPSQRDYGYTF; CDR3 DNA: TGTGCCAGCAGCTCGCCCAGTCAGAGGGACTATGGCTACACCTTC
J gene: TRBJ2-1; D gene: -; clone size: few; V gene: TRBV6-6; CDR3 protein: CASSYGGRAGSNEQFF; CDR3 DNA: TGTGCCAGCAGTTATGGGGGACGAGCGGGTAGCAATGAGCAGTTCTTC
J gene: TRBJ2-2; D gene: TRBD2; clone size: -; V gene: TRBV4-1; CDR3 protein: CASSQGASGTAGELFF; CDR3 DNA: TGCGCCAGCAGCCAAGGGGCTAGCGGAACAGCCGGGGAGCTGTTTTTT
J gene: TRBJ1-5; D gene: -; clone size: few; V gene: TRBV7-2; CDR3 protein: CASSLGHGHDQPQHF; CDR3 DNA: TGTGCCAGCAGCTTAGGTCACGGACATGACCAGCCCCAGCATTTT
J gene: TRBJ2-3; D gene: TRBD2; clone size: few; V gene: TRBV5-1; CDR3 protein: CASSLAERGTDTQYF; CDR3 DNA: TGCGCCAGCAGCTTGGCCGAGCGGGGGACAGATACGCAGTATTTT
J gene: TRBJ2-1; D gene: TRBD1; clone size: few; V gene: TRBV28; CDR3 protein: CASSSLTGGAKNEQFF; CDR3 DNA: TGTGCCAGCAGTTCACTTACAGGGGGCGCGAAAAATGAGCAGTTCTTC
J gene: TRBJ1-2; D gene: -; clone size: few; V gene: TRBV27; CDR3 protein: CASSLSMVGNGYTF; CDR3 DNA: TGTGCCAGCAGTTTATCGATGGTGGGCAATGGCTACACCTTC
J gene: TRBJ2-5; D gene: -; clone size: -; V gene: TRBV24-1; CDR3 protein: CATSESGHGNNEQYF; CDR3 DNA: TGTGCCACCAGTGAAAGCGGTCACGGGAACAATGAGCAGTACTTC